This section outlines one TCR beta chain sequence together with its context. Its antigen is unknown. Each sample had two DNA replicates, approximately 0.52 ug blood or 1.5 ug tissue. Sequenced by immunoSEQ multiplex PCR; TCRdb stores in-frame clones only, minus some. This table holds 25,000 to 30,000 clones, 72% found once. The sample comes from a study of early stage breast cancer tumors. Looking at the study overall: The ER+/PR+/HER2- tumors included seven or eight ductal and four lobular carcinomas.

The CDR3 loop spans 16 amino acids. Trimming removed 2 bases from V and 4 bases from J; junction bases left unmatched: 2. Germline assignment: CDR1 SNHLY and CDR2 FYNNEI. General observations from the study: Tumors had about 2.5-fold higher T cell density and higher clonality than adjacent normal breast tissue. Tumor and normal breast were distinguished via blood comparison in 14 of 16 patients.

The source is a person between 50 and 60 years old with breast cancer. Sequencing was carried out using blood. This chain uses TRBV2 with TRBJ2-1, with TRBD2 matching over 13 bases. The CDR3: CASSERTSGSYNEQFF. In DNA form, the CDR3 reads TGTGCCAGCAGTGAAAGGACTAGCGGGAGTTACAATGAGCAGTTCTTC.